Below, 25 T cell receptor beta chains from the same sample are listed, as sequenced in a study of OX40 agonist ivuxolimab in advanced cancers. This table comes from immunoSEQ multiplex PCR, and its TCRdb copy is limited to in-frame clones, with some not included. The top ten hold about 1.7% of the sample, which has 80,000 to 95,000 clones, about 86% seen once. Sequencing used CD4+ or CD8+ T cells sorted from blood, obtained in a trial of the OX40 agonist ivuxolimab. The receptors stem from an adult with an advanced solid tumor such as melanoma, head and neck, liver or kidney cancer.

The chain couples TRBV6-6 to TRBJ1-5; 8 nucleotides agree with TRBD1. Germline CDR1 reads MNHNY; CDR2 reads SVGAGI (reference sequence). J was trimmed by 3 bases and V by 7 bases; bases with no gene match: 5. The CDR3 extends over 14 amino acids. The CDR3 protein is CASTKTGDNQPQHF. The CDR3 DNA reads TGTGCCAGCACTAAGACAGGGGACAATCAGCCCCAGCATTTT.

This chain connects TRBV19 to TRBJ2-4; possible D gene TRBD2, 5 bases. Germline loops: CDR1 LNHDA, CDR2 SQIVND (reference sequence). The V end lost 3 bases, the J end lost 0 bases, and 12 bases lay between the germline ends. The CDR3 runs to 16 residues. Written as DNA, the CDR3 is TGTGCCAGTAGTATCGAGCTAGCTGTAGCCAAAAACATTCAGTACTTC. Protein product: CASSIELAVAKNIQYF. Full variable domain (rest looked up from reference TRBV19 and TRBJ2-4): DGGITQSPKYLFRKEGQNVTLSCEQNLNHDAMYWYRQDPGQGLRLIYYSQIVNDFQKGDIAEGYSVSREKKESFPLTVTSAQKNPTAFYLCASSIELAVAKNIQYFGAGTRLSVL.

Written as DNA, the CDR3 is TGTGCCAGCAGCTTAGAGCCCAAAAACATTCAGTACTTC. Translation gives CASSLEPKNIQYF. The J gene is TRBJ2-4, the V gene TRBV11-2, with unresolved D. Germline CDR1 is SGHAT and CDR2 is FQNNGV. The length of the CDR3 is 13 residues. The V end was cut by 0 bases, the J end by 2 bases, with 2 bases between.

The chain is built from TRBV28 and TRBJ2-5; no definite D call. Germline values: CDR1 MDHEN, CDR2 SYDVKM. The CDR3 covers 15 residues. With 1 base removed from V and 4 bases from J, the gap between germline ends came to 13 bases. The CDR3 sequence is CASSLSLSYGETQYF. As DNA, the CDR3 is TGTGCCAGCAGTTTATCGCTGTCTTACGGAGAGACCCAGTACTTC. The entire variable domain, with the rest obtained from reference TRBV28 and TRBJ2-5, is as follows: DVKVTQSSRYLVKRTGEKVFLECVQDMDHENMFWYRQDPGLGLRLIYFSYDVKMKEKGDIPEGYSVSREKKERFSLILESASTNQTSMYLCASSLSLSYGETQYFGPGTRLLVL.

This sequence joins TRBV10-3 and TRBJ2-5; 13 nucleotides align to TRBD2. Germline assignment: CDR1 ENHRY and CDR2 SYGVKD. The CDR3 has 13 residues. The V gene end was trimmed by 8 bases and the J gene end by 3 bases; junction bases not matched to a gene: 0. This chain's CDR3 is CAIGLAGEETQYF. CDR3 coding DNA: TGTGCCATCGGACTAGCGGGGGAAGAGACCCAGTACTTC.

The genes are TRBV9 and TRBJ2-5, with D tentatively TRBD1 (6 bases). Germline CDR1 reads SGDLS; CDR2 reads YYNGEE. The CDR3 length is 15 residues. The V end was cut by 3 bases, the J end by 4 bases, with 16 bases between. CDR3 region: CASSGGTSRGETQYF. The CDR3 DNA is TGTGCCAGCAGCGGAGGGACAAGCAGAGGAGAGACCCAGTACTTC.

The chain couples TRBV18 to TRBJ2-3, with TRBD2 matching over 11 bases. V shed 2 bases, J shed 5 bases, and the junction held 6 bases outside the gene matches. Germline CDR1 and CDR2: KGHSH and LQKENI. This CDR3 is 16 amino acids long. In DNA form, the CDR3 reads TGTGCCAGCTCACCAGTACTAGCGGGGGATGGAGATACGCAGTATTTT. Its translation: CASSPVLAGDGDTQYF.

This clone was detected only a few times. The chain combines TRBV7-2 with TRBJ2-7; D is possibly TRBD2 (5 bases). This CDR3 has 13 residues. The germline gives CDR1 SGHTA, CDR2 FQGNSA. Trimming stripped 4 bases from V and 4 bases from J, with 11 bases between. The CDR3 DNA sequence: TGTGCCAGCAGCTCATCCCCGGGGTACGAGCAGTACTTC. Its translation is CASSSSPGYEQYF. Full variable domain (remainder filled in from reference TRBV7-2 and TRBJ2-7): GAGVSQSPSNKVTEKGKDVELRCDPISGHTALYWYRQSLGQGLEFLIYFQGNSAPDKSGLPSDRFSAERTGGSVSTLTIQRTQQEDSAVYLCASSSSPGYEQYFGPGTRLTVT.

The V and J genes are TRBV10-3 and TRBJ2-1; D may be TRBD2 (7 bases). The germline V and J ends were trimmed by 7 bases and 7 bases, with 20 bases remaining between them. The CDR3 is 15 amino acids. Per the germline V gene, CDR1 is ENHRY and CDR2 is SYGVKD. CDR3 coding DNA: TGTGCCATCATGCGTGGTTACAGGGAGGGAAATGAGCAGTTCTTC. Translation: CAIMRGYREGNEQFF.

The rearrangement uses TRBV19 and TRBJ1-5; possibly TRBD1 for D (6 bases). Between the trimmed V and J ends, which lost 7 bases and 3 bases, there was a span of 10 bases. CDR3 length: 13 amino acids. Germline V gives CDR1 LNHDA, CDR2 SQIVND (reference sequence). The CDR3 is CASMGQFNQPQHF. CDR3 nucleotide sequence: TGTGCCAGTATGGGACAATTCAATCAGCCCCAGCATTTT.

The chain couples TRBV25-1 to TRBJ1-1; D gene unclear. This CDR3 is 10 amino acids long. Per germline, CDR1 MGHDK and CDR2 SYGVNS. V was pared by 5 bases and J by 7 bases, with 5 bases between. CDR3 DNA sequence: TGTGCCAGCAGTCATATTGAAGCTTTCTTT. Its protein product is CASSHIEAFF.

J is TRBJ2-3 and V is TRBV2; D uncertain. With 8 bases removed from V and 0 bases from J, the gap between germline ends came to 9 bases. This CDR3 is 13 amino acids long. CDR1 is SNHLY, CDR2 FYNNEI, per germline. The CDR3 DNA is TGTGCCAGCGCGGCGCCGAGCACAGATACGCAGTATTTT. It is translated as CASAAPSTDTQYF.

This clone was observed once. This chain connects TRBV28 to TRBJ2-3; 7 nucleotides align to TRBD2. This CDR3 comprises 19 residues. Unmatched junction bases numbered 20, after V lost 6 bases and J lost 2 bases. The germline V gene has CDR1 MDHEN and CDR2 SYDVKM. The CDR3 coding sequence is TGTGCCAGCAGCCAAGCCGGGTACGGGGGGTTCCACCTCACAGATACGCAGTATTTT. Translated: CASSQAGYGGFHLTDTQYF.

The V call is TRBV6-6, the J call TRBJ2-3, with 15 bases fitting TRBD2. The CDR3 has 15 residues. V shed 4 bases, J shed 4 bases, and the junction held 0 bases outside the gene matches. The germline CDR1 and CDR2 sequences are MNHNY and SVGAGI (reference sequence). The CDR3 protein is CASSWTSGGADTQYF. CDR3 nucleotide sequence: TGTGCCAGCAGTTGGACTAGCGGGGGGGCAGATACGCAGTATTTT.

In regard to this clone: One end of the junction fails to match germline, which may point to a read error. The rearrangement joins TRBV6-1 to TRBJ2-3, with a possible D match to TRBD1 (7 bases). The germline V gene encodes CDR1 MNHNS and CDR2 SASEGT. The length of the CDR3 is 15 residues. CDR3 sequence reads: CASSEVSGGTGERDF. Written as DNA, the CDR3 is TGTGCCAGCAGTGAAGTATCGGGCGGAACAGGGGAGCGGGATTTT.

The chain is built from TRBV19 and TRBJ1-2; tentatively, D is TRBD1 (5 bases). Germline V lookup: CDR1 LNHDA, CDR2 SQIVND (reference sequence). The CDR3 runs to 14 residues. Trimming took off 4 bases at V and 1 base at J, with 10 bases between the two ends. CDR3 coding DNA: TGTGCCAGTAGTAGGGACGGGGATAACTATGGCTACACCTTC. Encoded protein: CASSRDGDNYGYTF. Full variable domain (outside the CDR3, taken from reference TRBV19 and TRBJ1-2): DGGITQSPKYLFRKEGQNVTLSCEQNLNHDAMYWYRQDPGQGLRLIYYSQIVNDFQKGDIAEGYSVSREKKESFPLTVTSAQKNPTAFYLCASSRDGDNYGYTFGSGTRLTVV.

This chain joins TRBV27 and TRBJ2-3, with 13 nucleotides matching TRBD2. CDR3 length: 20 amino acids. Germline lookup yields CDR1 MNHEY and CDR2 SMNVEV (reference sequence). V shed 5 bases, J shed 1 base, and the junction held 15 bases outside the gene matches. Here the CDR3 reads CASSLRFTSGGVTGTDTQYF. CDR3 nucleotide sequence: TGTGCCAGCAGTCTACGCTTTACTAGCGGGGGGGTGACAGGCACAGATACGCAGTATTTT.

The chain is built from TRBV28 and TRBJ1-5; 7 bases fit TRBD1. CDR1 and CDR2 (germline): MDHEN, SYDVKM. The junction had 11 bases not matched to a gene; V was cut back by 3 bases and J by 0 bases. The CDR3 runs 18 residues. CDR3 sequence reads: CASSFGRGAQHSNQPQHF. CDR3 sequence (DNA): TGTGCCAGCAGTTTTGGCAGGGGGGCTCAACATAGCAATCAGCCCCAGCATTTT.

The chain employs TRBV27 and TRBJ1-5; D perhaps matches TRBD1 (5 bases). The ends were cut back, 1 base at V and 5 bases at J, with 12 bases in the middle. The V gene's germline CDR1 is MNHEY and CDR2 SMNVEV (reference sequence). This CDR3 is built from 15 residues. The CDR3 DNA follows: TGTGCCAGCAGTTTATTTCGGGGGTTTGATCAGCCCCAGCATTTT. Protein sequence: CASSLFRGFDQPQHF.

The genes are TRBV25-1 and TRBJ1-4, with D possibly TRBD1 on 5 matching bases. The germline gives CDR1 MGHDK, CDR2 SYGVNS. This CDR3 region has 16 residues. Trimming took 1 base from V and 0 from J, leaving 9 bases between them. CDR3 bases: TGTGCCAGCAGTGAATGGGGAGGGGCAACTAATGAAAAACTGTTTTTT. Translation gives CASSEWGGATNEKLFF.

The genes are TRBV7-9 and TRBJ1-6; possibly TRBD1 for D (6 bases). The CDR3 is 15 residues long. The germline gives CDR1 SEHNR, CDR2 FQNEAQ (reference sequence). The V end was cut by 6 bases, the J end by 6 bases, with 15 bases between. This CDR3 is CASSPPGVVNSPLHF. For the CDR3, the DNA is TGTGCCAGCAGTCCCCCAGGGGTTGTTAATTCACCCCTCCACTTT.

This chain joins TRBV19 and TRBJ2-2; D gene uncertain. Trimming removed 6 bases at V and 0 bases at J, with 5 bases between. The CDR3 runs 13 residues. Germline V gene data show CDR1 as LNHDA and CDR2 as SQIVND (reference sequence). CDR3 in amino acids: CASRQSNTGELFF. The CDR3 nucleotides are TGTGCCAGTAGACAGTCGAACACCGGGGAGCTGTTTTTT.

This clone appeared a single time. The rearrangement uses TRBV10-3 and TRBJ2-5; perhaps TRBD1 as D (5 bases). The ends were cut back, 0 bases at V and 3 bases at J, with 11 bases in the middle. In germline, CDR1 is ENHRY, CDR2 SYGVKD. The length of the CDR3 is 15 residues. The CDR3 DNA reads as TGTGCCATCAGTGAGTCGATTGGGGCTAAAGAGACCCAGTACTTC. This gives the protein CAISESIGAKETQYF.

J is TRBJ1-2 and V is TRBV6-5; 7 nucleotides line up with TRBD1. The V segment lost 0 bases and the J segment 2 bases; nucleotides outside the gene matches: 3. The CDR3 covers 15 residues. Germline-derived CDR1 and CDR2 are MNHEY and SVGAGI. The CDR3 bases are TGTGCCAGCAGTTACTCGTTACAGGGGAACTATGGCTACACCTTC. This translates into CASSYSLQGNYGYTF.

The J gene is TRBJ1-3, the V gene TRBV19, with D possibly matching TRBD1 (6 bases). The V gene lost 5 bases and the J gene lost 2 bases, with 13 bases spanning the gap. This CDR3 comprises 15 residues. Germline CDR1 LNHDA, CDR2 SQIVND (reference sequence). The CDR3 sequence: CASSRGPGAGNTIYF. In DNA, the CDR3 is TGTGCCAGTAGTCGGGGTCCAGGGGCTGGAAACACCATATATTTT.